This TCR beta chain was recovered during a study of OX40 agonist ivuxolimab in advanced cancers. For the wider study: Ivuxolimab was a fully human IgG2 agonistic monoclonal antibody targeting the costimulatory receptor OX40 (CD134). Three dose-escalation patients achieved partial responses, one with hepatocellular carcinoma and two with cutaneous melanoma. Intravenous ivuxolimab was administered to patients every 2 weeks at six dose levels: 0.01, 0.1, 0.3, 1.5, 3 and 10 mg/kg. Peripheral TCRbeta sequencing was intended to test whether TCR sequence diversity was altered and clonal T-cell expansion was caused by ivuxolimab. The monotherapy dose-escalation portion (N = 52 patients) of the phase I ivuxolimab trial is reported in the paper. Prior anti-PD-1, anti-PD-L1 or anti-CTLA-4 therapy was permitted, and checkpoint inhibitors had been received by about 37% of dose-escalation patients. The dose-escalation cohort was about 83% male with a mean age of approximately 60 years, ranging from 23 to 79. Among the approximately 50 dose-escalation patients, some 19 had hepatocellular carcinoma, about 15 melanoma, 9 renal cell carcinoma and 9 head and neck cancer.

Taken from the germline V gene, the CDR1 and CDR2 loops are MNHNS and SASEGT. V loses 2 bases of germline sequence and J loses 3 bases, and the interval between the two ends is 11 bases. From its cysteine to its phenylalanine, the CDR3 spans 14 amino acids. CDR3 DNA is the only sequence kept; it has 42 bases, read in frame from the first base. Study-wide findings and limitations: Clonal expansion of both CD4+ and CD8+ blood T cells was observed from baseline to week 6 at doses 0.1 to 3.0 mg/kg. Low levels of normalized T-cell clonal expansion were also seen in some patients who did not respond. After ivuxolimab, CD8+ T cells had more expanded clones than CD4+ T cells on average. Which antigens the clonally expanded peripheral T cells were specific for was not determined. Partial responders in the 0.1-3.0 mg/kg groups had among the lowest normalized peripheral clonal expansion, especially among CD8+ T cells.

To sequence the TCRbeta CDR3 region, genomic DNA was isolated from the sorted cells. TCRbeta CDR3 regions were sequenced using the immunoSEQ Assay. The clones in this table, taken by TCRdb from immuneACCESS, are in-frame only. Not every clone is retained; where verified, under half of the shortfall comes from an unresolved V gene, and the cause of the rest is unknown. For this sample there are 70,000 to 95,000 clones; about 94% appear just once. The ten largest clonotypes hold around 1.1% of the sample. Notes on this clone: Its specific antigen is unknown. Per-base qualities were not stored, and no clone one base away is much larger.

Patients with a history of autoimmune disease or receiving systemic immunosuppression were excluded from the trial. Peripheral blood for TCR sequencing was drawn from every dose cohort at baseline, at cycle 4 day 1 and at cycle 7 day 1. The samples were drawn from a first-in-human, open-label, multicenter phase I dose-escalation trial of ivuxolimab. Adults with locally advanced or metastatic head and neck squamous cell, hepatocellular, melanoma or renal cell carcinoma were enrolled in the trial. Before TCR sequencing, CD4+ and CD8+ T cells were separately sorted from peripheral blood. The V gene is TRBV6-1 and the J gene is TRBJ2-7; the D segment could be TRBD1, given 6 matching bases. The specimen was CD4+ or CD8+ T cells sorted from blood, collected in a trial of the OX40 agonist ivuxolimab. The receptor was isolated from an adult with an advanced solid tumor such as melanoma, head and neck, liver or kidney cancer. CDR3 region: CASSEQGPDYEQYF. The DNA sequence is as follows: TGTGCCAGCAGTGAACAGGGGCCGGACTACGAGCAGTACTTC.